This TCR beta chain was found in a study of T cells after yellow fever vaccination (dated by TCRdb to between 2017 and 2020). For the wider study: Libraries from fractions with low cell numbers were prepared with the SMART-Seq v4 Ultra Low Input RNA kit. To track T-cell clones before and after primary and booster YFV17D yellow fever vaccination, bulk TCR alpha and beta repertoires were sequenced longitudinally. Two healthy male donors, one aged 18 to 29 and one aged 30 to 40 years, were included in the cohort. Blood samples were taken at several timepoints before and after primary and secondary immunization, and bulk PBMC replicates and cell subsets were isolated. General findings and caveats noted by the study authors: Only two donors were included in the study, so the extent to which the findings can be generalized is limited. The secondary T-cell response was weaker than the primary response but faster, peaking on day 5 instead of day 15. After the booster, most clones that had expanded after primary vaccination were detected again (around 97% of CD4 and around nine tenths of CD8), suggesting broad maintenance of memory. Computational filtering was needed because FACS-sorted repertoires could contain abundant contaminating clonotypes from the bulk population. A small share of clonotypes occurred in both CD4 and CD8 compartments, likely arising from convergent recombination.

The sample's treatment or condition label is to be understood as: live attenuated yellow fever vaccine strain. A standard Ficoll-Paque protocol was used to isolate PBMCs from peripheral blood. Dynabeads CD4 and CD8 positive selection kits were used to isolate the CD4 and CD8 T-cell fractions. RNA was extracted with TriZol from bulk PBMCs, CD4 and CD8 fractions, and dextramer-positive and dextramer-negative fractions. Spanning cysteine to phenylalanine, the CDR3 consists of 15 amino acids. The CDR3 DNA has 45 bases and is translated from base 1. In the germline V gene (reference sequence), CDR1 corresponds to SGHKS and CDR2 to YYEKEE. V is pared back by 1 base and J by 2 bases, with 11 bases lying between the germline termini. Data came from an Illumina NovaSeq 6000. Synthesis of TCR cDNA relied on 5'RACE template switching, a step that introduced a universal primer site along with unique molecular identifiers. Priming for cDNA synthesis came from both the TCR alpha and TCR beta constant segments. Library amplification used two PCR steps, and the second PCR step added sample barcodes and sequencing adapters. Sequencing of libraries was done on Illumina HiSeq 2500 (2x100 bp) or NovaSeq (2x150 bp). The study's own analysis went as follows. MIGEC was used to demultiplex reads and collapse the reads into UMI consensus sequences, and MiXCR was used for V(D)J alignment. Using edgeR on replicate PBMC samples, clonotypes were called vaccine-responding if FDR was below 0.01 and the log2 fold change was above 5 up to day 15. CD4 or CD8 identity was assigned to each bulk clonotype according to whether the clonotype was present at higher abundance in the sequenced CD4 repertoire or the sequenced CD8 repertoire. In TCRdb, the public reads were trimmed at Q25 with fastp and aligned with MiXCR, with productive beta chains retained. Records with the same CDR3 protein are collapsed into one entry carrying the most frequent genes and DNA. Here the V and J calls rest on TCRdb's processing, not on the authors' analysis. The sample table shows more than 300,000 distinct CDR3 sequences, and roughly 10% are seen once. The ten largest clones represent 3% to 3.5% of the sample.

This clonotype has only a few counts. Its cognate antigen has yet to be identified. Base qualities are missing; no much larger clone stands one base away. Rearrangement joined TRBV5-5 to TRBJ2-3; confidence is insufficient to name the D gene. The specimen was CD4+ T cells sorted from PBMCs, collected 45 days after the yellow fever booster vaccination. This receptor was taken from a young man who received the YFV17D yellow fever vaccine. Read as DNA, the sequence is TGTGCCAGCAGCTTGACATGGGCATCCACAGATACGCAGTATTTT. It translates as CASSLTWASTDTQYF.